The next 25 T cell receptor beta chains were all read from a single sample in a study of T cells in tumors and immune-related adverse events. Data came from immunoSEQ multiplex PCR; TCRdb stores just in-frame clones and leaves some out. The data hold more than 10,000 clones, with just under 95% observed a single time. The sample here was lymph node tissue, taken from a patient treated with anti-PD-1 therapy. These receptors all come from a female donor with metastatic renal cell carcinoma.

The DNA for the CDR3 is TGTGCCAGCGCTCCCGGCGGGCGCTCCCCAGAGACCCAGTACTTC. Its translation: CASAPGGRSPETQYF. The chain links TRBV18 to TRBJ2-5; tentative D call: TRBD2 (5 bases). Germline-derived CDR1 and CDR2 are KGHSH and LQKENI. CDR3 length equals 15 residues. The ends were cut back, 8 bases at V and 4 bases at J, with 20 bases in the middle.

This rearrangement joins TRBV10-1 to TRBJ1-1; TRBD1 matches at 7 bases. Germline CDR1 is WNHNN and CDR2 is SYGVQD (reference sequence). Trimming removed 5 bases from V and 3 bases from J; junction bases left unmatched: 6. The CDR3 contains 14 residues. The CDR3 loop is CASSTGQVDTEAFF. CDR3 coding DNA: TGCGCCAGCAGTACCGGACAGGTTGACACTGAAGCTTTCTTT.

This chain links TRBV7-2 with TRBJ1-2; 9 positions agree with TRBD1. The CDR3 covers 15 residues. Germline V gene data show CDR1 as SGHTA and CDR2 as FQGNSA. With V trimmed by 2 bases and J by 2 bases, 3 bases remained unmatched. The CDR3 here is CASSLLGTGNYGYTF. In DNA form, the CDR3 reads TGTGCCAGCAGCTTACTAGGGACAGGGAACTATGGCTACACCTTC.

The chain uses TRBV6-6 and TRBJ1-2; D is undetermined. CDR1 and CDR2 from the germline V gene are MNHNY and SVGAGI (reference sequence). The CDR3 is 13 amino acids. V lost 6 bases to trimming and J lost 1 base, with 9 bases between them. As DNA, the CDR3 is TGTGCCAGCAGCCCAGACGGTAACTATGGCTACACCTTC. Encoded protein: CASSPDGNYGYTF.

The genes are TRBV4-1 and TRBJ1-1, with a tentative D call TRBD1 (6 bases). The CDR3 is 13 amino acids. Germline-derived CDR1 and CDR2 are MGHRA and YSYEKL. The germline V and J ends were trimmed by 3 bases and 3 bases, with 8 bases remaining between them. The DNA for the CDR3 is TGCGCCAGCAGCCAGGACAGAGACACTGAAGCTTTCTTT. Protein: CASSQDRDTEAFF.

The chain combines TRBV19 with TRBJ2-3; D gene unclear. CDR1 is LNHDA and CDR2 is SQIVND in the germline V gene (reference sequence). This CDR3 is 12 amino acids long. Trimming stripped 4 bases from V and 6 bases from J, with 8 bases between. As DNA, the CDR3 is TGTGCCAGTAGTACCAGTGGGGATACGCAGTATTTT. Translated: CASSTSGDTQYF.

The CDR3 here is CASSIGDRMGSYNEQFF. CDR3 bases: TGTGCCAGTAGTATAGGAGACAGGATGGGCTCCTACAATGAGCAGTTCTTC. The chain is built from TRBV19 and TRBJ2-1; D may be TRBD1 (6 bases). This CDR3 comprises 17 residues. V lost 1 base, J lost 0 bases, and 13 bases lay in between. Germline assignment: CDR1 LNHDA and CDR2 SQIVND (reference sequence).

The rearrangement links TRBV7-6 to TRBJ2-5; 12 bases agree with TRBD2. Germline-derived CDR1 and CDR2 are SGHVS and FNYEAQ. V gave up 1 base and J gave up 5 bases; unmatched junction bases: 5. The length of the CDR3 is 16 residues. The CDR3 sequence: CASSLGTGLAGETQYF. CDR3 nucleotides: TGTGCCAGCAGCTTAGGAACGGGACTAGCGGGCGAGACCCAGTACTTC.

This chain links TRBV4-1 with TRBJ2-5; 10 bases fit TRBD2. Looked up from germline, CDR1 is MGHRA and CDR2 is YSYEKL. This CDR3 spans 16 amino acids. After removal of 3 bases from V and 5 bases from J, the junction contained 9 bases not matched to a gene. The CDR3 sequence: CASSQTLAGAWETQYF. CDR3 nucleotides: TGCGCCAGCAGCCAGACTCTAGCGGGAGCTTGGGAGACCCAGTACTTC.

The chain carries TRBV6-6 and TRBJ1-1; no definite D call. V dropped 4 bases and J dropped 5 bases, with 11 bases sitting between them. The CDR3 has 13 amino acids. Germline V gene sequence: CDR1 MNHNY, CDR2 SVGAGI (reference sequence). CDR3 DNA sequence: TGTGCCAGCAGTTCCTCTCATGGGACTGAAGCTTTCTTT. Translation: CASSSSHGTEAFF.

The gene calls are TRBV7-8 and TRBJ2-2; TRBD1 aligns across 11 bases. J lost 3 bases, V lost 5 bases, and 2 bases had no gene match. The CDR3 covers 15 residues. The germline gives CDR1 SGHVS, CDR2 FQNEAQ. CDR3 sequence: CASSPDRGHTGELFF. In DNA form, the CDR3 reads TGTGCCAGCAGCCCGGACAGGGGGCACACCGGGGAGCTGTTTTTT.

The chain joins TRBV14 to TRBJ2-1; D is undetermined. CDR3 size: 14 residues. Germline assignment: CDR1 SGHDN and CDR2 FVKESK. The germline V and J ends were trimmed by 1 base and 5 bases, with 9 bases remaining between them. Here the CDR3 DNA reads TGTGCCAGCAGCCAAGGGCGTAGGGACAATGAGCAGTTCTTC. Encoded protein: CASSQGRRDNEQFF.

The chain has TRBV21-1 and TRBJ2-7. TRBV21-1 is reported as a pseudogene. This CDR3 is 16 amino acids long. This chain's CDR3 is CASSYRRWRSSYEQYF. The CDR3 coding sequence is TGTGCCAGCAGCTACAGGAGGTGGCGGAGCTCCTACGAGCAGTACTTC.

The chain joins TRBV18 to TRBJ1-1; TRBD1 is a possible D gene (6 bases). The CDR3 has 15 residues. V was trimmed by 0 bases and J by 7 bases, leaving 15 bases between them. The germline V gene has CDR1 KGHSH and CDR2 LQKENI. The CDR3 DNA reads TGTGCCAGCTCACCACCGACAGGTTTGATCGGTGAAGCTTTCTTT. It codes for CASSPPTGLIGEAFF.

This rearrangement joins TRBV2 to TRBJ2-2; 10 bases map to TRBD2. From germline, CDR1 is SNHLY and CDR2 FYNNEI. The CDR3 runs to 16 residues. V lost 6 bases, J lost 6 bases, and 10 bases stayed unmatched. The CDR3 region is CASRPAGGRGAGELFF. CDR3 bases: TGTGCCAGCAGACCAGCGGGAGGGAGGGGTGCCGGGGAGCTGTTTTTT.

The CDR3 spells CASSPWGQGDSPLHF. The DNA of the CDR3 is TGTGCCAGCAGTCCCTGGGGCCAGGGTGATTCACCCCTCCACTTT. This chain connects TRBV6-6 to TRBJ1-6, with D perhaps matching TRBD1 (5 bases). This CDR3 is 15 amino acids long. Germline loops: CDR1 MNHNY, CDR2 SVGAGI (reference sequence). Trimming stripped 5 bases from V and 8 bases from J, with 16 bases between.

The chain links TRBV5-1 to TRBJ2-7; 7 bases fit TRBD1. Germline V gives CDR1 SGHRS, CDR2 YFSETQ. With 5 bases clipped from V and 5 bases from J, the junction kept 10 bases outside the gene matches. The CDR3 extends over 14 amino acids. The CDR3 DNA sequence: TGCGCCAGCAGGCCGACAGGGAAGGAGAACGAGCAGTACTTC. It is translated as CASRPTGKENEQYF. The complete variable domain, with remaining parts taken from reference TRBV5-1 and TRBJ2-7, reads KAGVTQTPRYLIKTRGQQVTLSCSPISGHRSVSWYQQTPGQGLQFLFEYFSETQRNKGNFPGRFSGRQFSNSRSEMNVSTLELGDSALYLCASRPTGKENEQYFGPGTRLTVT.

The CDR3 region is CASWAAAYGYTF. CDR3 nucleotides: TGTGCCAGTTGGGCGGCGGCTTATGGCTACACCTTC. This chain joins TRBV6-5 and TRBJ1-2; D ambiguous. Germline CDR1 reads MNHEY; CDR2 reads SVGAGI. This CDR3 contains 12 residues. Trimming removed 9 bases at V and 5 bases at J, with 13 bases between.

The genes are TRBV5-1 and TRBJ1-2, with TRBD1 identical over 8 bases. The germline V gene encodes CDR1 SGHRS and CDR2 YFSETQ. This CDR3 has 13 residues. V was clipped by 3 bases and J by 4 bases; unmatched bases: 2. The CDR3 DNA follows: TGCGCCAGCAGCTCCGGACAGGGCTATGGCTACACCTTC. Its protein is CASSSGQGYGYTF.

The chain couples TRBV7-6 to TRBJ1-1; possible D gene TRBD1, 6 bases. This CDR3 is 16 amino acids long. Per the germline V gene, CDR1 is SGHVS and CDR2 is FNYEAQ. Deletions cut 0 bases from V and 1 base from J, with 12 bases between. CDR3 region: CASSLAAGGPNTEAFF. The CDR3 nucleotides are TGTGCCAGCAGCTTAGCGGCCGGGGGGCCGAACACTGAAGCTTTCTTT.

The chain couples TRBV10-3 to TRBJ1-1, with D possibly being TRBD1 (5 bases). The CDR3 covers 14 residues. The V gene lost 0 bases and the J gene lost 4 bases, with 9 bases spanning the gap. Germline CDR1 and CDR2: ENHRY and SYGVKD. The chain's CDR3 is CAISESAGGTEAFF. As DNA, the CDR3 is TGTGCCATCAGTGAGTCAGCGGGGGGCACTGAAGCTTTCTTT.

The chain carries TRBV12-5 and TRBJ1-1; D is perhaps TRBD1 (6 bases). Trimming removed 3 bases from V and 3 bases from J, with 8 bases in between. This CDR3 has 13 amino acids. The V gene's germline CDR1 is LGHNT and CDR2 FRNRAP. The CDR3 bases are TGTGCTAGTGGTTTACGACAGGACACTGAAGCTTTCTTT. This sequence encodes CASGLRQDTEAFF. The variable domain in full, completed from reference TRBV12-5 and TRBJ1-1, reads DARVTQTPRHKVTEMGQEVTMRCQPILGHNTVFWYRQTMMQGLELLAYFRNRAPLDDSGMPKDRFSAEMPDATLATLKIQPSEPRDSAVYFCASGLRQDTEAFFGQGTRLTVV.

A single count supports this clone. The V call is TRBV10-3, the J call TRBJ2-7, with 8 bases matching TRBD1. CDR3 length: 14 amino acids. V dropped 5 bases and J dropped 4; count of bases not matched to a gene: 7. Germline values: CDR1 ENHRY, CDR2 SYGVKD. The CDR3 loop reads CAISLTGAPYEQYF. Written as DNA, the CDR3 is TGTGCCATCAGTCTGACAGGGGCCCCTTACGAGCAGTACTTC.

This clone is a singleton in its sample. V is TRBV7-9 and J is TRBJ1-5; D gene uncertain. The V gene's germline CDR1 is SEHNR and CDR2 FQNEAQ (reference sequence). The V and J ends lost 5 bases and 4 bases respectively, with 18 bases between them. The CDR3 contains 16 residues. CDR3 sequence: CASSPEGYTSNQPQHF. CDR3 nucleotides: TGTGCCAGCAGCCCGGAAGGGTATACATCAAATCAGCCCCAGCATTTT.

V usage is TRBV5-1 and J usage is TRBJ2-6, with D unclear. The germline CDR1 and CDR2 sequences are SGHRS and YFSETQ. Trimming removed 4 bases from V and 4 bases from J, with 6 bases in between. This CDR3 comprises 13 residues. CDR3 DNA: TGCGCCAGCAGCCTGACAGGGGCCAACGTCCTGACTTTC. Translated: CASSLTGANVLTF. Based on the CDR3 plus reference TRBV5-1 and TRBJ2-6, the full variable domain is KAGVTQTPRYLIKTRGQQVTLSCSPISGHRSVSWYQQTPGQGLQFLFEYFSETQRNKGNFPGRFSGRQFSNSRSEMNVSTLELGDSALYLCASSLTGANVLTFGAGSRLTVL.